The 27 T cell receptor beta chains below all came from one sample that was sequenced in a study of blood T cells in healthy people across ages. A second 7 to 11 cycle PCR used barcoded and J-beta primers. TCRdb re-called the 5' RACE reads through MiXCR, storing one row per CDR3 protein. The repertoire consists of about 540,000 distinct CDR3 sequences, with about 24% occurring once and the leading ten covering 7.5% to 9%. These sequences were also reported in another study, on T cells of mothers and their children.

Sequencing input: blood. The receptors were sampled from a boy between 10 and 17 years old in good health.

This clonotype occurred a few times. The gene calls are TRBV3-1 and TRBJ2-5, with D hard to call. Near its end, the DNA agrees better with TRBJ2-7, so the J call may be wrong. The CDR3 is 12 residues long. The germline V gene has CDR1 LGHDT and CDR2 YNNKEL (reference sequence). The CDR3 protein is CASSQVDYEQYF. The DNA of the CDR3 is TGTGCCAGCAGCCAAGTTGACTACGAGCAGTACTTC.

The CDR3 DNA reads TGTGCCAGCACCTCTGGAGGTTTCTACGAGCAGTACTTC. Protein sequence: CASTSGGFYEQYF. This chain connects TRBV12-3 or TRBV12-4 to TRBJ2-7; tentative D call: TRBD2 (5 bases). CDR3 length: 13 residues. Trimming left V 7 bases short and J 3 bases short, with 13 bases between.

J is TRBJ1-2 and V is TRBV12-3 or TRBV12-4; D is ambiguous. The CDR3 is 13 amino acids. The V end lost 5 bases, the J end lost 2 bases, and 9 bases lay between the germline ends. The CDR3 protein is CASSPYWNYGYTF. The CDR3 coding sequence is TGTGCCAGCAGTCCGTACTGGAACTATGGCTACACCTTC.

This sequence joins TRBV7-9 and TRBJ1-1; possibly TRBD1 for D (5 bases). The germline gives CDR1 SEHNR, CDR2 FQNEAQ (reference sequence). Trimming stripped 0 bases from V and 11 bases from J, with 7 bases between. The CDR3 spans 11 residues. The CDR3 here is CASSLARGAFF. CDR3 DNA: TGTGCCAGCAGCTTAGCGCGGGGGGCTTTCTTT. The variable domain in full, with the rest retrieved from reference TRBV7-9 and TRBJ1-1, is DTGVSQNPRHKITKRGQNVTFRCDPISEHNRLYWYRQTLGQGPEFLTYFQNEAQLEKSRLLSDRFSAERPKGSFSTLEIQRTEQGDSAMYLCASSLARGAFFGQGTRLTVV.

V and J are TRBV4-1 and TRBJ1-5, with TRBD1 identical over 9 bases. V was clipped by 9 bases and J by 4 bases; unmatched bases: 16. The CDR3 has 17 amino acids. Germline V gives CDR1 MGHRA, CDR2 YSYEKL. CDR3 residues: CASSSVFDRGKNQPQHF. In nucleotides, the CDR3 is TGCGCCAGTAGCTCCGTTTTCGACAGGGGGAAGAATCAGCCCCAGCATTTT.

This clonotype was recorded a few times. V usage is TRBV7-2 and J usage is TRBJ2-5, with TRBD1 identical over 9 bases. Germline CDR1 reads SGHTA; CDR2 reads FQGNSA. This CDR3 has 17 amino acids. J lost 4 bases, V lost 1 base, and 10 bases had no gene match. CDR3 nucleotides: TGTGCCAGCAGCTTAGACGGGACAGGGAATGTAAGAGAGACCCAGTACTTC. The encoded protein is CASSLDGTGNVRETQYF.

This clonotype has just a few counts. J is TRBJ2-7 and V is TRBV6-2 or TRBV6-3; tentatively, D is TRBD1 (6 bases). The V gene lost 6 bases and the J gene lost 2 bases, with 14 bases spanning the gap. CDR3 size: 14 residues. CDR1 MNHEY and CDR2 SVGEGT come from the germline V gene. The CDR3 bases are TGTGCCAGCAGACCCACAGGGTCCCCCTACGAGCAGTACTTC. Translating it yields CASRPTGSPYEQYF.

This clonotype was detected only a few times. One end of the junction varies from germline; a read error may be responsible. This chain uses TRBV5-1 with TRBJ1-3; TRBD1 is a possible D gene (5 bases). Germline CDR1 is SGHRS and CDR2 is YFSETQ. The CDR3 length is 16 residues. CDR3 sequence: CTSSVGAGNGGNTIYF. The CDR3 DNA is TGCACCAGCAGCGTTGGAGCAGGGAACGGTGGAAACACCATATATTTT.

This clonotype was found a few times. This chain links TRBV7-2 with TRBJ1-6, with TRBD1 matching over 7 bases. The CDR3 is 15 residues long. V trimming: 5 bases; J trimming: 7 bases; junction bases outside the gene matches: 8. The germline V gene has CDR1 SGHTA and CDR2 FQGNSA. The CDR3, as DNA: TGTGCCAGCAGCCCGCAGACAGGGTTGAATTCACCCCTCCACTTT. Translated: CASSPQTGLNSPLHF.

The CDR3 loop is CASSLAQGIWDEQYF. The CDR3 bases are TGCGCCAGCAGCTTGGCACAGGGTATTTGGGACGAGCAGTACTTC. The rearrangement links TRBV5-1 to TRBJ2-7; D may be TRBD1 (6 bases). Per germline, CDR1 SGHRS and CDR2 YFSETQ. This CDR3 region has 15 residues. V lost 0 bases and J 5 bases, leaving 15 bases between the germline ends.

In its sample, this clonotype was seen many times. This chain joins TRBV14 and TRBJ2-5; D not resolved. The J call may be incorrect, as the DNA end agrees better with TRBJ2-7. Germline values: CDR1 SGHDN, CDR2 FVKESK. This CDR3 region has 13 residues. The DNA of the CDR3 is TGTGCCAGCAGCCAAGTTCTATCCTACGAGCAGTACTTC. This translates into CASSQVLSYEQYF.

The chain couples TRBV7-9 to TRBJ2-7; 8 bases map to TRBD1. Germline CDR1 is SEHNR and CDR2 is FQNEAQ (reference sequence). This CDR3 has 16 residues. V lost 1 base, J lost 2 bases, and 7 bases stayed unmatched. Here the CDR3 reads CASSLVRQGPPYEQYF. The DNA for the CDR3 is TGTGCCAGCAGCTTAGTTCGACAGGGGCCGCCCTACGAGCAGTACTTC.

This clonotype turned up a few times. The chain employs TRBV4-2 and TRBJ2-2; D is perhaps TRBD1 (6 bases). Per germline, CDR1 LGHNA and CDR2 YNFKEQ. This CDR3 contains 17 residues. V was cut by 1 base and J by 3 bases, with 15 bases left in between. The CDR3 loop reads CASSQALGGVDTGELFF. In DNA form, the CDR3 reads TGTGCCAGCAGCCAAGCACTAGGGGGAGTGGACACCGGGGAGCTGTTTTTT.

This clonotype was seen more than once but under ten times. The CDR3 DNA sequence: TGCGCCAGCAGCCAAGATTGGATAGCGGGAGTGGGCGAGCAGTTCTTC. The encoded protein is CASSQDWIAGVGEQFF. The chain uses TRBV4-3 and TRBJ2-5; TRBD2 matches at 9 bases. The DNA end favors TRBJ2-1, so the J call may be wrong. Germline V gene lookup returns CDR1 LGHNA and CDR2 YSLEER. The CDR3 is made up of 16 amino acids.

This clonotype turned up a few times. This chain links TRBV3-1 with TRBJ1-1; the match to TRBD1 covers 8 bases. Trimming at V came to 1 base and at J to 1 base, leaving 5 bases not matched to a gene. The CDR3 has 16 residues. From germline, CDR1 is LGHDT and CDR2 YNNKEL (reference sequence). CDR3 sequence reads: CASSQGQGFENTEAFF. DNA for the CDR3: TGTGCCAGCAGCCAAGGACAGGGGTTTGAGAACACTGAAGCTTTCTTT.

This clonotype showed up just a few times. This likely comes from a read error, as the CDR3 has no conserved phenylalanine or tryptophan at its end. The J gene is TRBJ2-3, the V gene TRBV7-2; possible D gene TRBD1, 5 bases. Trimming removed 5 bases at V and 2 bases at J, with 14 bases between. The CDR3 spans 15 residues. Per the germline V gene, CDR1 is SGHTA and CDR2 is FQGNSA. The CDR3 nucleotides are TGTGCCAGCAGCACCTACGGACAATCCACAGATACGCAGTATCTT. This encodes CASSTYGQSTDTQYL.

Notes on this clonotype: The junction departs from the called germline gene at one end, perhaps through a read error. V usage is TRBV12-3 or TRBV12-4 and J usage is TRBJ2-2; 7 bases are shared with TRBD2. The CDR3 totals 15 residues. Here the CDR3 reads CASSLAGGTTGELLF. In nucleotides, the CDR3 is TGTGCCAGCAGTTTAGCGGGGGGGACCACCGGGGAGCTGCTTTTT.

The chain couples TRBV7-2 to TRBJ1-6; 8 positions match TRBD1. Losses at the gene ends were 5 bases for V and 1 base for J; bases not matched to a gene: 4. The CDR3 spans 16 residues. The germline gives CDR1 SGHTA, CDR2 FQGNSA. In nucleotides, the CDR3 is TGTGCCAGCAGCCCACACAGGGGGTCCTATAATTCACCCCTCCACTTT. Protein: CASSPHRGSYNSPLHF.

There are a few counts of this clonotype. At one of its ends the junction is not consistent with the germline gene, which may arise from a read error. The rearrangement joins TRBV5-5 to TRBJ1-4; TRBD1 is a possible D gene (6 bases). This CDR3 region has 16 residues. The germline V gene has CDR1 SGHKS and CDR2 YYEKEE (reference sequence). Here the CDR3 DNA reads TGTGCCAGCAGTTTGGATGGGGGGCTGGGTTATGAAAAACTGTTTTTT. Translation: CASSLDGGLGYEKLFF.

With regard to this clonotype: The germline gene is not matched at one end of the junction; a read error may be the cause. The V call is TRBV9, the J call TRBJ2-1; weak D call: TRBD2 (5 bases). CDR3 length: 14 residues. Germline V gives CDR1 SGDLS, CDR2 YYNGEE. CDR3 DNA: TGTGCCAGCAGCGTAGCGTCCTTCGCGGGTGAGCGGTTCTTC. Encoded protein: CASSVASFAGERFF. Based on the CDR3 plus reference TRBV9 and TRBJ2-1, the full variable domain is DSGVTQTPKHLITATGQRVTLRCSPRSGDLSVYWYQQSLDQGLQFLIQYYNGEERAKGNILERFSAQQFPDLHSELNLSSLELGDSALYFCASSVASFAGERFFGPGTRLTVL.

The chain joins TRBV3-1 to TRBJ2-3; 7 nucleotides line up with TRBD2. Unmatched junction bases numbered 9, after V lost 0 bases and J lost 0 bases. The germline V gene has CDR1 LGHDT and CDR2 YNNKEL (reference sequence). This CDR3 region has 18 residues. CDR3 in DNA: TGTGCCAGCAGCCAAGAAACATCTCTAGCGGCAAGCACAGATACGCAGTATTTT. Protein: CASSQETSLAASTDTQYF.

This clonotype was seen a handful of times. The chain employs TRBV7-2 and TRBJ1-2; 8 bases agree with TRBD1. CDR1 and CDR2 from the germline V gene are SGHTA and FQGNSA. The V segment lost 1 base and the J segment 7 bases; nucleotides outside the gene matches: 11. The length of the CDR3 is 16 residues. CDR3 protein: CASSLGRTGLSSGYTF. The CDR3 DNA is TGTGCCAGCAGCTTAGGCCGGACAGGGCTTTCCTCTGGCTACACCTTC.

This clonotype is medium-sized by share. The chain combines TRBV25-1 with TRBJ2-2; the D gene is possibly TRBD1 (6 bases). V was pared by 6 bases and J by 5 bases, with 10 bases between. From germline, CDR1 is MGHDK and CDR2 SYGVNS. The CDR3 runs 13 residues. The CDR3 sequence is CASRDTGTGELFF. CDR3 nucleotide sequence: TGTGCCAGCAGGGATACAGGGACCGGGGAGCTGTTTTTT. The whole variable domain, remainder taken from reference TRBV25-1 and TRBJ2-2, is EADIYQTPRYLVIGTGKKITLECSQTMGHDKMYWYQQDPGMELHLIHYSYGVNSTEKGDLSSESTVSRIRTEHFPLTLESARPSHTSQYLCASRDTGTGELFFGEGSRLTVL.

This clonotype has just a few counts. V and J are TRBV4-3 and TRBJ1-2, with a weak D call TRBD1 (5 bases). This CDR3 contains 15 residues. Germline assignment: CDR1 LGHNA and CDR2 YSLEER. The ends were cut back, 0 bases at V and 4 bases at J, with 12 bases in the middle. Written as DNA, the CDR3 is TGCGCCAGCAGCCAAGATCTGGGACGGACCTATGGCTACACCTTC. Protein: CASSQDLGRTYGYTF.

The genes are TRBV20-1 and TRBJ2-6; D is ambiguous. This CDR3 spans 15 amino acids. V shed 6 bases and J shed 0 bases, with 12 bases lying between them. The germline gives CDR1 DFQATT, CDR2 SNEGSKA (reference sequence). The CDR3 loop reads CSATSQSSGANVLTF. The CDR3 region has the DNA TGCAGTGCCACTTCTCAGAGCTCTGGGGCCAACGTCCTGACTTTC.

This clonotype was observed a handful of times. The rearrangement uses TRBV2 and TRBJ1-5; D is perhaps TRBD1 (5 bases). There are 13 residues in the CDR3. The ends were cut back, 5 bases at V and 5 bases at J, with 10 bases in the middle. The V gene's germline CDR1 is SNHLY and CDR2 FYNNEI. In DNA form, the CDR3 reads TGTGCCAGCAGTACAGGATTATATCAGCCCCAGCATTTT. Translation: CASSTGLYQPQHF.

This chain connects TRBV6-2 or TRBV6-3 to TRBJ2-5; 8 nucleotides align to TRBD2. The V gene end was trimmed by 6 bases and the J gene end by 6 bases; junction bases not matched to a gene: 6. Germline lookup yields CDR1 MNHEY and CDR2 SVGEGT. The CDR3 consists of 13 residues. This chain's CDR3 is CASSPTSEQTQYF. The CDR3 DNA is TGTGCCAGCAGCCCGACTAGCGAGCAGACCCAGTACTTC.